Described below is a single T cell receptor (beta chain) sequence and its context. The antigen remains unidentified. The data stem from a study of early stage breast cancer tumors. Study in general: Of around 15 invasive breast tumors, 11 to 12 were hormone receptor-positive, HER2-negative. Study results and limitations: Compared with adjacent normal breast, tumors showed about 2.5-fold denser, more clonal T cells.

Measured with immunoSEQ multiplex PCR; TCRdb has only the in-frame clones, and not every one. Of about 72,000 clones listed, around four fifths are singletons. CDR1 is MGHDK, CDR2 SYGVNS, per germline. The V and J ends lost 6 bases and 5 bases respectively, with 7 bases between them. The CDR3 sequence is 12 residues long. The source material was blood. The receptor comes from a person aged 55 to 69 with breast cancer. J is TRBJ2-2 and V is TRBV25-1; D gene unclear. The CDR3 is CASRAATGELFF. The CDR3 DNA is TGTGCCAGCAGGGCAGCGACCGGGGAGCTGTTTTTT.